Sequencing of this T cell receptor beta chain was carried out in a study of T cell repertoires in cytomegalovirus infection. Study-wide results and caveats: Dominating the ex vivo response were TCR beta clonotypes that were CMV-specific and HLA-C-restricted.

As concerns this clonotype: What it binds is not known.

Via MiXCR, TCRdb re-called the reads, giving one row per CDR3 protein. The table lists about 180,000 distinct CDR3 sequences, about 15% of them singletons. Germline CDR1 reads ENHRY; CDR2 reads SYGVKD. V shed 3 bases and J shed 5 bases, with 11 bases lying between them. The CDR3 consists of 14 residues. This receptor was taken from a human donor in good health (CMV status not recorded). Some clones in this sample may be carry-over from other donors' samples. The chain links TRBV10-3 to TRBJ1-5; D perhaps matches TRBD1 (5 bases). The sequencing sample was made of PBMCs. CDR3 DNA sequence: TGTGCCATCAGTGACGAGGGGATGGATCAGCCCCAGCATTTT. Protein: CAISDEGMDQPQHF.